This is a list of T cell receptor beta chains from one sample in a study of vaccination and CD4 T cells after COVID-19. These receptors have no identified antigens. Each CDR3 protein is one row after TCRdb ran MiXCR on the PCR reads. The profile covers over 8,500 distinct CDR3 sequences, with roughly 43% appearing a single time and about 21% taken by the ten largest. Specimen: CD4+ T cells from blood, cultured in vitro. Receptors originate from a human donor who had recovered from COVID-19. Both conserved end residues are part of each CDR3. A D gene is named only where the DNA matches it firmly. Size is omitted from some rows. Given values are once, few, many or a class for expanded clones.

>TRBJ1-2|TRBV27|.|TRBD1
CASTSRQGYGYTF
TGTGCCAGCACCTCTAGACAGGGCTATGGCTACACCTTC
>TRBJ2-7|TRBV28|.|.
CASSSPGAAYEQYF
TGTGCCAGCAGTTCCCCCGGAGCGGCCTACGAGCAGTACTTC
>TRBJ1-2|TRBV4-3|.|.
CASSHPGRFYGYTF
TGCGCCAGCAGCCACCCAGGAAGATTCTATGGCTACACCTTC
>TRBJ1-3|TRBV7-2|.|.
CASSPRKITGLSGNTIYF
TGTGCCAGCAGCCCCCGAAAGATAACAGGCCTCTCTGGAAACACCATATATTTT
>TRBJ1-1|TRBV12-5|few|.
CASGLRDGTTEAFF
TGTGCTAGTGGTTTGAGGGACGGAACCACTGAAGCTTTCTTT
>TRBJ2-2|TRBV7-8|few|.
CASSVGLIQTTNTGELFF
TGTGCCAGCAGCGTAGGTCTGATCCAGACCACGAACACCGGGGAGCTGTTTTTT
>TRBJ2-7|TRBV11-3|once|.
CASSSRHSYEQYF
TGTGCCAGCAGCTCAAGACATTCCTACGAGCAGTACTTC
>TRBJ1-1|TRBV12-3/TRBV12-4|large|.
CASSPTGNTEAFF
TGTGCCAGCAGCCCGACTGGGAACACTGAAGCTTTCTTT
>TRBJ1-1|TRBV5-1|.|.
CASSLRPGNTEAFF
TGCGCCAGCAGCCTCCGTCCGGGAAACACTGAAGCTTTCTTT
>TRBJ1-2|TRBV7-2|.|.
CASSSMQSYGYTF
TGTGCCAGCAGCTCCATGCAGAGCTATGGCTACACCTTC
>TRBJ2-1|TRBV12-3/TRBV12-4|few|.
CASQGSGGQFF
TGTGCCAGCCAGGGTTCCGGTGGCCAGTTCTTC
>TRBJ1-6|TRBV12-3/TRBV12-4|.|.
CASRLETGGGGSPLHF
TGTGCCAGCAGACTCGAGACAGGCGGCGGCGGTTCACCCCTCCACTTT
>TRBJ2-4|TRBV2|few|.
CASRRDTETNF
TGTGCCAGCAGGAGGGACACCGAGACGAACTTC
>TRBJ1-5|TRBV9|few|.
CASSPTEGGYNQPQHF
TGTGCCAGCAGCCCAACGGAGGGGGGATACAATCAGCCCCAGCATTTT
>TRBJ2-7|TRBV10-3|.|.
CAISESGAEAQYF
TGTGCCATCAGTGAGTCGGGGGCGGAGGCGCAGTACTTC
>TRBJ1-3|TRBV6-2/TRBV6-3|.|.
CASRRSDRSSGNTIYF
TGTGCCAGCAGAAGAAGCGACAGATCCTCTGGAAACACCATATATTTT
>TRBJ1-2|TRBV20-1|.|.
CSARLIGGPYGYTF
TGCAGTGCTAGACTGATAGGCGGACCCTATGGCTACACCTTC
>TRBJ1-3|TRBV7-9|few|TRBD1
CASSFSRGQGNTIYF
TGTGCCAGCAGCTTTTCCAGGGGGCAAGGAAACACCATATATTTT
>TRBJ2-1|TRBV7-9|.|.
CASSLAVRNEQFF
TGTGCCAGCAGCTTAGCGGTGAGGAATGAGCAGTTCTTC
>TRBJ1-2|TRBV7-8|medium-sized|.
CASSTRRDTPYGYTF
TGTGCCAGCAGCACGAGAAGGGACACACCGTATGGCTACACCTTC
>TRBJ2-5|TRBV7-9|few|.
CASSLADFALETQYF
TGTGCCAGCAGCTTAGCGGACTTCGCTCTAGAGACCCAGTACTTC
>TRBJ2-5|TRBV7-2|few|.
CASSLDGGEETQYF
TGTGCCAGCAGCTTGGACGGGGGAGAAGAGACCCAGTACTTC
>TRBJ1-2|TRBV12-3/TRBV12-4|.|TRBD1
CASSLTGQGSGGYTF
TGTGCCAGCAGCCTCACTGGACAGGGCTCGGGGGGCTACACCTTC
>TRBJ1-6|TRBV20-1|.|.
CSARDHRRLGGNSPLHF
TGCAGTGCTAGAGATCACAGGAGACTGGGTGGAAATTCACCCCTCCACTTT
>TRBJ1-2|TRBV12-3/TRBV12-4|.|.
CASTIGGGGLGGYTF
TGTGCCAGCACCATCGGAGGGGGGGGCTTGGGCGGCTACACCTTC
>TRBJ2-7|TRBV7-2|.|.
CASRLDGEIHEQYF
TGTGCCAGCAGACTAGACGGGGAAATCCACGAGCAGTACTTC
>TRBJ2-7|TRBV15|few|TRBD1
CATSHPGQGSEQYF
TGTGCCACCAGCCACCCGGGACAGGGCTCCGAGCAGTACTTC
>TRBJ2-2|TRBV25-1|.|TRBD2
CASSAQTRDYQDLPGELFF
TGTGCCAGCAGTGCCCAAACCCGGGACTACCAGGACCTCCCCGGGGAGCTGTTTTTT
>TRBJ2-7|TRBV18|.|.
CASSPAGATYEQYF
TGTGCCAGCTCACCGGCGGGGGCCACCTACGAGCAGTACTTC
>TRBJ1-1|TRBV6-1|.|TRBD1
CASIGQAAEAFF
TGTGCCAGCATTGGACAGGCCGCTGAAGCTTTCTTT
>TRBJ2-1|TRBV5-1|.|.
CASSLAGDGTQGGFF
TGCGCCAGCAGCTTGGCCGGGGACGGGACCCAGGGAGGTTTCTTC